These T cell receptor beta chains were read from a single sample in a study of T cell responses to AZD1222 COVID-19 vaccine. The protocol was immunoSEQ multiplex PCR, while the TCRdb copy is restricted to in-frame clones and leaves out a portion. The table records 150,000 to 200,000 clones, approximately 92% of them present only once. Specimen: peripheral blood, collected on day 0 of AZD1222 vaccination. The receptors come from an adult in good health. Both conserved end residues are part of each CDR3. The D gene is left open where the match is weak. The listing skips clone size in some rows; elsewhere it reads once, few, many or a size class.

CDR3 DNA: TGCGCCAGCAGCCAAGAATGGGGGGTGCAGGGAACAGATACGCAGTATTTT
CDR3 protein: CASSQEWGVQGTDTQYF
D gene: -
J gene: TRBJ2-3
V gene: TRBV4-1
clone size: -

CDR3 DNA: TGCGTCGGAGCGACACGAGGTGAAGCTTTCTTT
CDR3 protein: CVGATRGEAFF
D gene: -
J gene: TRBJ1-1
V gene: TRBV20-1
clone size: once

CDR3 DNA: TGTGCCAGCAGCTGGGGGGGCACCGGGGAGCTGTTTTTT
CDR3 protein: CASSWGGTGELFF
D gene: TRBD2
J gene: TRBJ2-2
V gene: TRBV14
clone size: -

CDR3 DNA: TGTGCCACCAGTGATTTTCTCCGGGACACCCGCTACGAGCAGTACTTC
CDR3 protein: CATSDFLRDTRYEQYF
D gene: -
J gene: TRBJ2-7
V gene: TRBV24-1
clone size: -

CDR3 DNA: TGTGCCAGCAGCCAAGAGTCGATAACGGGCACCGGGGAGCTGTTTTTT
CDR3 protein: CASSQESITGTGELFF
D gene: -
J gene: TRBJ2-2
V gene: TRBV3-1/TRBV3-2
clone size: -

CDR3 DNA: TGTGCCAGCAGTTTAGGTCGGGCGGGGGGGAACACTGAAGCTTTCTTT
CDR3 protein: CASSLGRAGGNTEAFF
D gene: -
J gene: TRBJ1-1
V gene: TRBV28
clone size: -

CDR3 DNA: TGTGCTGCCGCGGGAAAAATGAACACTGAAGCTTTCTTT
CDR3 protein: CAAAGKMNTEAFF
D gene: -
J gene: TRBJ1-1
V gene: TRBV7-9
clone size: once

CDR3 DNA: TGTGCCAGCAGCCAAGTACAGGCGCACACCGTGAACACCGGGGAGCTGTTTTTT
CDR3 protein: CASSQVQAHTVNTGELFF
D gene: -
J gene: TRBJ2-2
V gene: TRBV3-1/TRBV3-2
clone size: -

CDR3 DNA: TGTGCCAGCAGCAGGTTTGGGACCAGCTCTGGAAACACCATATATTTT
CDR3 protein: CASSRFGTSSGNTIYF
D gene: -
J gene: TRBJ1-3
V gene: TRBV28
clone size: -

CDR3 DNA: TGTGCCAGCACTAGCGGGAGAAACAATGAGCAGTTCTTC
CDR3 protein: CASTSGRNNEQFF
D gene: TRBD2
J gene: TRBJ2-1
V gene: TRBV6-5
clone size: -

CDR3 DNA: TGTGCCAGTAGGATACAGGATACTGGAAACACCATATATTTT
CDR3 protein: CASRIQDTGNTIYF
D gene: -
J gene: TRBJ1-3
V gene: TRBV19
clone size: -

CDR3 DNA: TGTGCCAGCAGCTCTCACAGTGTTCCACCCCTCCACTTT
CDR3 protein: CASSSHSVPPLHF
D gene: -
J gene: TRBJ1-6
V gene: TRBV14
clone size: -

CDR3 DNA: TGTGCCAGCAGCCCCCGGGGGGCCCTAGCCAAAAACATTCAGTACTTC
CDR3 protein: CASSPRGALAKNIQYF
D gene: -
J gene: TRBJ2-4
V gene: TRBV3-1/TRBV3-2
clone size: -

CDR3 DNA: TGTGCCAGCAGCGGAGGACAGGGGCTTCCCAACAAGCAGTTCTTC
CDR3 protein: CASSGGQGLPNKQFF
D gene: TRBD1
J gene: TRBJ2-1
V gene: TRBV7-9
clone size: -

CDR3 DNA: TGTGCCAGCAGTGCCATGCAGGGGAGAAATTCACCCCTCCACTTT
CDR3 protein: CASSAMQGRNSPLHF
D gene: -
J gene: TRBJ1-6
V gene: TRBV28
clone size: -

CDR3 DNA: TGTGCCAGCAGCTCTCTCGGGAAGGGCTACACCTTC
CDR3 protein: CASSSLGKGYTF
D gene: -
J gene: TRBJ1-2
V gene: TRBV7-2
clone size: -

CDR3 DNA: TGTGCCAGCAGCCAAACGCAGGGGGCCAACTATGGCTACACCTTC
CDR3 protein: CASSQTQGANYGYTF
D gene: TRBD1
J gene: TRBJ1-2
V gene: TRBV4-2
clone size: -

CDR3 DNA: TGTGCCAGCAGCCAAGCTTACGGCGGGGCACAAGAGACCCAGTACTTC
CDR3 protein: CASSQAYGGAQETQYF
D gene: -
J gene: TRBJ2-5
V gene: TRBV14
clone size: -

CDR3 DNA: TGCAGCGTTGAAGATCAGTACGGATCTAACTATGGCTACACCTTC
CDR3 protein: CSVEDQYGSNYGYTF
D gene: -
J gene: TRBJ1-2
V gene: TRBV29-1
clone size: -

CDR3 DNA: TGTGCCACCAGCAGGCCCCCCTACGAGCAGTACTTC
CDR3 protein: CATSRPPYEQYF
D gene: -
J gene: TRBJ2-7
V gene: TRBV15
clone size: -

CDR3 DNA: TGTGCCAGCAGCTTCATGGGAGTCACTGAAGCTTTCTTT
CDR3 protein: CASSFMGVTEAFF
D gene: -
J gene: TRBJ1-1
V gene: TRBV11-1
clone size: -

CDR3 DNA: TGTGCCAGCAGTACGGGACTAGGGAATGAGCAGTTCTTC
CDR3 protein: CASSTGLGNEQFF
D gene: TRBD2
J gene: TRBJ2-1
V gene: TRBV6-2/TRBV6-3
clone size: -

CDR3 DNA: TGTGCAGGCCGGGCGACAGGGGGCTATGGCTACACCTTC
CDR3 protein: CAGRATGGYGYTF
D gene: TRBD1
J gene: TRBJ1-2
V gene: TRBV7-9
clone size: -

CDR3 DNA: TGTGCCAGCAGTTACTCGTGGTGGAGTGGAGCTTTCTTT
CDR3 protein: CASSYSWWSGAFF
D gene: -
J gene: TRBJ1-1
V gene: TRBV6-5
clone size: -

CDR3 DNA: TGTGCCAGCAGTGATCGGGGGGATGCAGATACGCAGTATTTT
CDR3 protein: CASSDRGDADTQYF
D gene: TRBD2
J gene: TRBJ2-3
V gene: TRBV25-1
clone size: -

CDR3 DNA: TGTGCCAGCAGTTCCCTGGGAGAGGCGTACACTGAAGCTTTCTTT
CDR3 protein: CASSSLGEAYTEAFF
D gene: -
J gene: TRBJ1-1
V gene: TRBV6-2/TRBV6-3
clone size: -

CDR3 DNA: TGTGCCAGCAGTACCGAGCGGGGCCAGCAGTTCTTC
CDR3 protein: CASSTERGQQFF
D gene: TRBD2
J gene: TRBJ2-1
V gene: TRBV12-3/TRBV12-4
clone size: -

CDR3 DNA: TGCAGCGTTGGACAGACCCCCTACAATGAGCAGTTCTTC
CDR3 protein: CSVGQTPYNEQFF
D gene: -
J gene: TRBJ2-1
V gene: TRBV29-1
clone size: -

CDR3 DNA: TGTGCCAGCAGTTACAGACAGCCCTACGAGCAGTACTTC
CDR3 protein: CASSYRQPYEQYF
D gene: -
J gene: TRBJ2-7
V gene: TRBV6-5
clone size: -

CDR3 DNA: TGTGCCAGCAGTTCGCGGGTGGGAAACTATGGCTACACCTTC
CDR3 protein: CASSSRVGNYGYTF
D gene: -
J gene: TRBJ1-2
V gene: TRBV28
clone size: -

CDR3 DNA: TGTGCCAGCAGCCAAAGCCGGGACAGAAATTACAATGAGCAGTTCTTC
CDR3 protein: CASSQSRDRNYNEQFF
D gene: TRBD1
J gene: TRBJ2-1
V gene: TRBV14
clone size: -